This paragraph covers one TCR beta chain sequence. This entry belongs to a study of OX40 agonist ivuxolimab in advanced cancers. Germline V gene sequence: CDR1 ENHRY, CDR2 SYGVKD. V shed 11 bases and J 7 bases; nucleotides not matched to a gene: 17. The CDR3 is 16 residues long. Repertoires were generated with immunoSEQ multiplex PCR, while TCRdb's copy carries only in-frame clones and drops some. Here the sample spans fewer than 100,000 clones, under 85% being singletons. The chain joins TRBV10-3 to TRBJ2-1; TRBD1 matches 10 bases. The sample in question was CD4+ or CD8+ T cells sorted from blood, obtained in a trial of the OX40 agonist ivuxolimab. The clonotype originates from an adult with an advanced solid tumor such as melanoma, head and neck, liver or kidney cancer. The CDR3, as DNA: TGTGCCGTCCAACCTTTTTCGGGACAGGGGATGAATGAGCAGTTCTTC. This sequence encodes CAVQPFSGQGMNEQFF.